The 24 T cell receptor beta chains given below trace back to one sample, sequenced in a study of identical twins. TCRdb reanalysed the 5' RACE reads using MiXCR and keeps one entry per CDR3 protein. The table includes about 890,000 distinct CDR3 sequences, roughly an eighth detected once. A further study also used this sample, focusing on yellow fever vaccine responses in identical twins.

Sequencing was performed on PBMCs. These receptors all come from a woman aged 18 to 35 in good health.

In this sample, this clonotype turned up a few times. The rearrangement links TRBV24-1 to TRBJ2-6; maybe TRBD2 (5 bases). The CDR3 consists of 16 residues. V lost 9 bases, J lost 0 bases, and 14 bases lay in between. Germline assignment: CDR1 KGHDR and CDR2 SFDVKD. Here the CDR3 reads CATRGGESSGANVLTF. CDR3 DNA sequence: TGTGCCACCCGTGGAGGCGAGAGCTCTGGGGCCAACGTCCTGACTTTC.

This chain joins TRBV28 and TRBJ2-1; the D gene is possibly TRBD1 (6 bases). The germline CDR1 and CDR2 sequences are MDHEN and SYDVKM. The ends were cut back, 2 bases at V and 3 bases at J, with 17 bases in the middle. The CDR3 is 17 residues long. CDR3 region: CASSLPFRDNFYNEQFF. The CDR3 nucleotides are TGTGCCAGCAGTTTACCCTTCCGGGACAATTTCTACAATGAGCAGTTCTTC.

This clonotype was found a few times. The chain's CDR3 is CASTPGQGRGNTGELFF. For the CDR3, the DNA is TGCGCCAGCACACCGGGACAGGGAAGGGGGAACACCGGGGAGCTGTTTTTT. The chain uses TRBV5-1 and TRBJ2-2; the match to TRBD1 covers 9 bases. The CDR3 runs 17 residues. The V and J ends lost 6 bases and 1 base, in that order; junction bases with no gene match: 10. CDR1 and CDR2 (germline): SGHRS, YFSETQ.

The chain carries TRBV28 and TRBJ2-7, with D tentatively TRBD2 (5 bases). Germline V gene lookup returns CDR1 MDHEN and CDR2 SYDVKM. Trimming took 4 bases from V and 4 from J, leaving 11 bases between them. This CDR3 has 13 amino acids. The DNA of the CDR3 is TGTGCCAGCAGTTACGGGATAGAATACGAGCAGTACGTC. As protein: CASSYGIEYEQYV.

The genes are TRBV5-1 and TRBJ2-1; 11 nucleotides agree with TRBD2. Germline CDR1 and CDR2: SGHRS and YFSETQ. V shed 4 bases and J 2 bases; nucleotides not matched to a gene: 5. The CDR3 totals 16 residues. CDR3 DNA: TGCGCCAGCAGCATTAGCGGGGGGGCCACCTACAATGAGCAGTTCTTC. This encodes CASSISGGATYNEQFF.

V and J are TRBV6-1 and TRBJ2-5, with TRBD2 identical over 15 bases. Germline V gene data show CDR1 as MNHNS and CDR2 as SASEGT. V lost 6 bases and J lost 5; bases outside the gene matches: 7. The CDR3 loop spans 16 amino acids. CDR3 DNA: TGTGCCAGCAGAGGACTAGCGGGGGGGCCGCGGGAGACCCAGTACTTC. It encodes CASRGLAGGPRETQYF.

The table lists this clonotype with a few counts. V usage is TRBV14 and J usage is TRBJ2-1, with D unclear. CDR3 size: 15 residues. Per the germline V gene, CDR1 is SGHDN and CDR2 is FVKESK. The V and J ends lost 0 bases and 6 bases respectively, with 12 bases between them. This CDR3 is CASSQDPLKVNEQFF. The CDR3 coding sequence is TGTGCCAGCAGCCAAGATCCTTTAAAGGTCAATGAGCAGTTCTTC.

This clonotype was seen a few times. This chain joins TRBV5-1 and TRBJ2-5; the D is unclear. The CDR3 totals 13 residues. The ends were cut back, 4 bases at V and 4 bases at J, with 11 bases in the middle. Germline loops: CDR1 SGHRS, CDR2 YFSETQ. The CDR3 DNA follows: TGCGCCAGCAGCCCCGCGAGGCTAGAGACCCAGTACTTC. Residues: CASSPARLETQYF.

The V gene is TRBV10-3, the J gene TRBJ2-1, with unresolved D. The V and J ends lost 4 bases and 7 bases respectively, with 14 bases between them. The CDR3 contains 14 residues. CDR1 is ENHRY and CDR2 is SYGVKD in the germline V gene. The CDR3 coding sequence is TGTGCCATCAGTGTGGGGATCTTCTTGAATGAGCAGTTCTTC. This codes for CAISVGIFLNEQFF.

This clonotype was found many times. The V call is TRBV10-3, the J call TRBJ2-5; TRBD1 agrees at 12 bases. With V trimmed by 10 bases and J by 2 bases, 5 bases remained unmatched. The CDR3 loop spans 14 amino acids. Germline CDR1 ENHRY, CDR2 SYGVKD. CDR3 loop: CATGQGAWQETQYF. DNA for the CDR3: TGTGCCACGGGACAGGGGGCATGGCAAGAGACCCAGTACTTC.

This clonotype was picked up a small number of times. The rearrangement uses TRBV7-9 and TRBJ1-4; D not certain. This CDR3 comprises 14 residues. V was trimmed by 1 base and J by 12 bases, leaving 15 bases between them. Germline CDR1 reads SEHNR; CDR2 reads FQNEAQ (reference sequence). CDR3 sequence (DNA): TGTGCCAGCAGCTTAGGTGCAGGACCGAAGGAACTGTTTTTT. As protein: CASSLGAGPKELFF. Together with reference TRBV7-9 and TRBJ1-4, the CDR3 gives the full variable domain: DTGVSQNPRHKITKRGQNVTFRCDPISEHNRLYWYRQTLGQGPEFLTYFQNEAQLEKSRLLSDRFSAERPKGSFSTLEIQRTEQGDSAMYLCASSLGAGPKELFFGSGTQLSVL.

This clonotype was seen a handful of times. The V gene is TRBV20-1, the J gene TRBJ2-7; weak D call: TRBD1 (6 bases). CDR1 and CDR2 from the germline V gene are DFQATT and SNEGSKA (reference sequence). The CDR3 runs to 12 residues. With 5 bases removed from V and 5 bases from J, the gap between germline ends came to 13 bases. The CDR3 sequence is CSAPTQGNEQYV. The CDR3 nucleotides read TGCAGTGCTCCAACCCAGGGGAACGAGCAGTACGTC.

A few counts support this clonotype. The chain has TRBV10-1 and TRBJ2-3; a weak D match, TRBD2 (5 bases). The CDR3 sequence is 13 residues long. V lost 5 bases, J lost 3 bases, and 9 bases lay in between. Germline V gene sequence: CDR1 WNHNN, CDR2 SYGVQD (reference sequence). CDR3 sequence reads: CASSSLVTDTQYF. For the CDR3, the DNA is TGCGCCAGCAGTTCACTAGTGACAGATACGCAGTATTTT.

This clonotype showed up many times. The V call is TRBV5-1, the J call TRBJ2-4, with 10 bases that match TRBD1. V lost 4 bases to trimming and J lost 6 bases; unmatched junction nucleotides: 4. CDR3 length equals 14 residues. The germline V gene has CDR1 SGHRS and CDR2 YFSETQ. CDR3 bases: TGCGCCAGCAGCCTGGGACAGGGGAGAAACATTCAGTACTTC. Protein sequence: CASSLGQGRNIQYF.

In its sample, this clonotype was seen a few times. As DNA, the CDR3 is TGTGCCAGCAGCAAAGTGGTGTGCCAGGACCAGACAGATACGCAGTATTTT. Its protein is CASSKVVCQDQTDTQYF. The chain combines TRBV21-1 with TRBJ2-3; the table's D gene call, TRBD1, was not cross checked with the DNA. TRBV21-1 is described as a pseudogene. This CDR3 has 17 residues.

This clonotype was recorded many times. The chain recombines TRBV5-1 with TRBJ2-7, with TRBD2 identical over 8 bases. After removal of 2 bases from V and 2 bases from J, the junction contained 6 bases not matched to a gene. The CDR3 length is 15 residues. The germline CDR1 and CDR2 sequences are SGHRS and YFSETQ. The CDR3 protein is CASSFSGLGTYEQYF. DNA of the CDR3: TGCGCCAGCAGCTTCTCGGGACTAGGGACCTACGAGCAGTACTTC.

The J gene is TRBJ2-1, the V gene TRBV11-3; D unclear. Per the germline V gene, CDR1 is SGHNT and CDR2 is YENEEA. With 5 bases removed from V and 4 bases from J, the gap between germline ends came to 15 bases. The CDR3 runs 15 residues. The CDR3 region is CASSPPSGQYNEQFF. The CDR3 region has the DNA TGTGCCAGCAGCCCCCCCTCCGGGCAGTACAATGAGCAGTTCTTC.

The gene calls are TRBV15 and TRBJ2-1; weak D call: TRBD2 (6 bases). The germline V gene has CDR1 LNHNV and CDR2 YYDKDF (reference sequence). The CDR3 extends over 15 amino acids. Trimming left V 4 bases short and J 1 base short, with 11 bases between. CDR3 in DNA: TGTGCCACCAGCACTAGCGTCCTATCCTACAATGAGCAGTTCTTC. Its translation: CATSTSVLSYNEQFF. The whole variable domain, remainder taken from reference TRBV15 and TRBJ2-1, is DAMVIQNPRYQVTQFGKPVTLSCSQTLNHNVMYWYQQKSSQAPKLLFHYYDKDFNNEADTPDNFQSRRPNTSFCFLDIRSPGLGDTAMYLCATSTSVLSYNEQFFGPGTRLTVL.

This clonotype was counted between two and nine times. V gene TRBV6-2 or TRBV6-3 combines with J gene TRBJ2-2; 7 nucleotides line up with TRBD2. V trimming: 6 bases; J trimming: 1 base; junction bases outside the gene matches: 2. The CDR3 has 14 amino acids. The germline gives CDR1 MNHEY, CDR2 SVGEGT. CDR3: CASRIAGNTGELFF. The CDR3 nucleotides are TGTGCCAGCAGAATAGCGGGGAACACCGGGGAGCTGTTTTTT.

This clonotype was found a few times. The V call is TRBV6-1, the J call TRBJ2-3; D may be TRBD1 (5 bases). The V end lost 7 bases, the J end lost 1 base, and 12 bases lay between the germline ends. Per germline, CDR1 MNHNS and CDR2 SASEGT. The CDR3 length is 14 residues. The CDR3 DNA reads TGTGCCAGCACCAGGGTAATCGGCACAGATACGCAGTATTTT. Translating it yields CASTRVIGTDTQYF.

J is TRBJ2-7 and V is TRBV19; D is perhaps TRBD1 (6 bases). V dropped 1 base and J dropped 5 bases, with 15 bases sitting between them. The length of the CDR3 is 15 residues. Germline V CDR1 and CDR2: LNHDA, SQIVND (reference sequence). The CDR3 is CASSIGIQGIHEQYF. DNA for the CDR3: TGTGCCAGTAGTATAGGGATCCAGGGGATCCACGAGCAGTACTTC.

There are many counts of this clonotype. The V call is TRBV5-1, the J call TRBJ1-4; D ambiguous. The CDR3 contains 15 residues. Germline V lookup: CDR1 SGHRS, CDR2 YFSETQ. V lost 0 bases to trimming and J lost 0 bases, with 6 bases between them. The CDR3 protein is CASSLGGATNEKLFF. The CDR3 nucleotides read TGCGCCAGCAGCTTGGGAGGAGCAACTAATGAAAAACTGTTTTTT.

CDR3 DNA: TGTGCCTTCAGTTTTGGACAGGGGCTACCAGGAGTCTCCTACAATGAGCAGTTCTTC. It encodes CAFSFGQGLPGVSYNEQFF. V is TRBV12-3 or TRBV12-4 and J is TRBJ2-1, with 9 nucleotides matching TRBD1. This CDR3 has 19 amino acids. The V and J ends lost 11 bases and 0 bases, in that order; junction bases with no gene match: 20.

The rearrangement joins TRBV7-9 to TRBJ2-7; 10 bases are shared with TRBD2. CDR3 size: 17 residues. Per the germline V gene, CDR1 is SEHNR and CDR2 is FQNEAQ (reference sequence). The junction had 14 bases not matched to a gene; V was cut back by 4 bases and J by 5 bases. In DNA, the CDR3 is TGTGCCAGCAGCTCACCTACTAGCGGGACGGCCTCTCACGAGCAGTACTTC. It is translated as CASSSPTSGTASHEQYF.